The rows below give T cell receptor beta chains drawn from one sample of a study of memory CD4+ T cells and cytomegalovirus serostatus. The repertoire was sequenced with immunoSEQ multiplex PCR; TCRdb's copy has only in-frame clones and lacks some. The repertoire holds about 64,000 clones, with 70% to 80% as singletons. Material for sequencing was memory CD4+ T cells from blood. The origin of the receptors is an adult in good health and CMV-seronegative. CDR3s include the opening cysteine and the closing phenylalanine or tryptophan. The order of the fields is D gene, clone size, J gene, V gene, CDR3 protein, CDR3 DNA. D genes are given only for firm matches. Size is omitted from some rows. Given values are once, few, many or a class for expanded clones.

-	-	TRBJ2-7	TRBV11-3	CASSRQGGNEQYF	TGTGCCAGCTCTCGGCAGGGAGGAAACGAGCAGTACTTC
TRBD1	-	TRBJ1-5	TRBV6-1	CASGTGENYQPQHF	TGTGCCAGCGGTACAGGGGAAAATTATCAGCCCCAGCATTTT
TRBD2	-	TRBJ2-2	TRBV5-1	CASSLNGGRDTGELFF	TGCGCCAGCAGCTTGAACGGCGGGAGGGACACCGGGGAGCTGTTTTTT
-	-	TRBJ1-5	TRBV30	CAWSEQGNQPQHF	TGTGCCTGGAGTGAACAGGGTAATCAGCCCCAGCATTTT
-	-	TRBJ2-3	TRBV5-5	CASSRTGTDTQYF	TGTGCCAGCAGCCGGACAGGCACAGATACGCAGTATTTT
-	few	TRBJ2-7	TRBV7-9	CASSLVGGRSSYEQYF	TGTGCCAGCAGCTTAGTTGGTGGCAGGAGCTCCTACGAGCAGTACTTC
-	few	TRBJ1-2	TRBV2	CASSELRRGYGYTF	TGTGCCAGCAGTGAATTACGCAGGGGCTATGGCTACACCTTC
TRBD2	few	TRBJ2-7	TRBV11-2	CASSPLSRTSSYEQYF	TGTGCCAGCAGCCCCCTTTCGCGGACTAGCTCCTACGAGCAGTACTTC
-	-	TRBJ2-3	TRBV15	CATSRDPAGTDTQYF	TGTGCCACCAGCAGAGATCCGGCAGGCACAGATACGCAGTATTTT
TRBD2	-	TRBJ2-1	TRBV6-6	CASSLAGGGNEQFF	TGTGCCAGCAGCTTAGCGGGGGGGGGTAATGAGCAGTTCTTC
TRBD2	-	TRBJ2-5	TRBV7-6	CASSRLARNQETQYF	TGTGCCAGCAGCAGACTAGCCAGGAACCAAGAGACCCAGTACTTC
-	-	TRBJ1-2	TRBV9	CASSPSTVESYGYTF	TGTGCCAGCAGCCCGTCGACGGTGGAGAGCTATGGCTACACCTTC
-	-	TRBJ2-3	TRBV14	CASSQRGSTDTQYF	TGTGCCAGCAGCCAACGGGGCAGCACAGATACGCAGTATTTT
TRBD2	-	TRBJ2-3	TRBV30	CAWRLGGDTQYF	TGTGCCTGGAGGCTCGGGGGGGATACGCAGTATTTT
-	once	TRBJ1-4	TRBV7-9	CASSLGGVNEKLFF	TGTGCCAGCAGCTTAGGGGGGGTTAATGAAAAACTGTTTTTT
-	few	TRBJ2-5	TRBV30	CACSTGSQETQYF	TGTGCCTGTAGTACAGGTAGTCAGGAGACCCAGTACTTC
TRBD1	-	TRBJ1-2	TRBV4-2	CASSQITGGADGYTF	TGTGCCAGCAGCCAGATAACAGGGGGCGCGGACGGCTACACCTTC
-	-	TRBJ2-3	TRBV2	CASRSSGSDTQYF	TGTGCCAGCAGATCCTCGGGGTCAGATACGCAGTATTTT
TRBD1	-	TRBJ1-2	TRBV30	CAWSSTGGNYGYTF	TGTGCCTGGAGTTCGACAGGGGGGAACTATGGCTACACCTTC
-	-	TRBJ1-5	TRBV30	CAWGRDGYSNQPQHF	TGTGCCTGGGGACGGGACGGATATAGCAATCAGCCCCAGCATTTT
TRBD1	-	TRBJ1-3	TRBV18	CASSPQTGGSGNTIYF	TGTGCCAGCTCACCACAAACAGGGGGTTCTGGAAACACCATATATTTT
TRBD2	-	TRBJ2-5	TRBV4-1	CASSQDVGLAGGQETQYF	TGCGCCAGCAGCCAAGATGTCGGACTAGCGGGGGGACAAGAGACCCAGTACTTC
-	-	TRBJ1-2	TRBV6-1	CASSGGSGTANYGYTF	TGTGCCAGCAGTGGAGGAAGCGGGACGGCCAACTATGGCTACACCTTC
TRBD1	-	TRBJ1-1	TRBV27	CASSSRDRSKTEAFF	TGTGCCAGCAGTTCCCGGGACAGGTCGAAGACTGAAGCTTTCTTT
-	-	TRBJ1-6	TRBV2	CASRDQSSYNSPLHF	TGTGCCAGCAGGGACCAGAGCTCCTATAATTCACCCCTCCACTTT
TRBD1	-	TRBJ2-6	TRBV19	CATTHGQGVLEGANVLTF	TGTGCCACTACCCATGGACAGGGGGTTTTAGAAGGGGCCAACGTCCTGACTTTC
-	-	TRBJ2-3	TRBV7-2	CASSPGTLSTDTQYF	TGTGCCAGCAGCCCAGGGACTCTTAGCACAGATACGCAGTATTTT
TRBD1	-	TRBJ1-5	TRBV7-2	CASSPFFYRGDGNQPQHF	TGTGCCAGCAGCCCCTTCTTTTACAGGGGAGATGGCAATCAGCCCCAGCATTTT
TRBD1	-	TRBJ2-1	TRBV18	CASSEAGQDRQQFF	TGTGCCAGCTCCGAGGCGGGACAGGACCGCCAGCAGTTCTTC
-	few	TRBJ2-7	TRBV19	CASSALIGVRGQYF	TGTGCCAGTAGTGCCCTTATAGGGGTGCGAGGGCAGTACTTC
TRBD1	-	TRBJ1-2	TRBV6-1	CASLRQGLNYGYTF	TGTGCCAGCCTTAGACAGGGGTTGAACTATGGCTACACCTTC
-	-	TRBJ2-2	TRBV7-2	CASSPRRGRGGELFF	TGTGCCAGCAGCCCCAGGAGGGGGCGGGGAGGGGAGCTGTTTTTT
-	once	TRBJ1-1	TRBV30	CAWSVRRARAFF	TGTGCCTGGAGTGTACGGAGGGCTCGGGCTTTCTTT
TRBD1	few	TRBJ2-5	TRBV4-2	CASSSGQGGKTQYF	TGTGCCAGCAGCTCGGGACAGGGGGGAAAGACCCAGTACTTC
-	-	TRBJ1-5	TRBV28	CASITKDQPQHF	TGTGCCAGCATTACTAAGGACCAGCCCCAGCATTTT
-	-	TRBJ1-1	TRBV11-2	CASSPRINWDTEAFF	TGTGCCAGCAGCCCCCGGATAAATTGGGACACTGAAGCTTTCTTT
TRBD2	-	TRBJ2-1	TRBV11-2	CASSGVSSGIGEQFF	TGTGCCAGCAGCGGAGTATCTAGCGGGATTGGGGAGCAGTTCTTC
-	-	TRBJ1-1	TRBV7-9	CASSLAGEAGTEAFF	TGTGCCAGCAGCTTAGCAGGGGAGGCCGGCACTGAAGCTTTCTTT
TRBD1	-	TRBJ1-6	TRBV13	CASSKKTGGLAPLHF	TGTGCCAGCAGCAAAAAGACAGGGGGTTTGGCACCCCTCCACTTT
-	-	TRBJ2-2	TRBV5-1	CASSFSGNTGELFF	TGCGCCAGCAGCTTCTCGGGGAACACCGGGGAGCTGTTTTTT
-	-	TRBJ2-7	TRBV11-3	CASSLEAGYEQYF	TGTGCCAGCAGCTTAGAGGCGGGCTACGAGCAGTACTTC
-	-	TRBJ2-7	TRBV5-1	CASSLGPGASYEQYF	TGCGCCAGCAGCTTGGGGCCGGGAGCCTCCTACGAGCAGTACTTC
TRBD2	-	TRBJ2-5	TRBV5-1	CASSPNRPGLAGLVETQYF	TGCGCCAGCAGCCCTAACCGACCGGGACTAGCGGGGTTGGTAGAGACCCAGTACTTC
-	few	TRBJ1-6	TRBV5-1	CASSQESSYNSPLHF	TGCGCCAGCAGCCAGGAAAGCTCCTATAATTCACCCCTCCACTTT
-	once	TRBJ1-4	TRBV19	CASSMRPINEKLFF	TGTGCCAGTAGTATGCGTCCGATAAATGAAAAACTGTTTTTT
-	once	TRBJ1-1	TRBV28	CASSLLTSRGTEAFF	TGTGCCAGCAGTTTACTGACTTCAAGGGGGACTGAAGCTTTCTTT
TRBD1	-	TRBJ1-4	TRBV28	CASSLLGTGLVEKLFF	TGTGCCAGCAGTTTATTAGGGACAGGGTTGGTGGAAAAACTGTTTTTT
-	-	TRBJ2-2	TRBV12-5	CASGPGGTNTGELFF	TGTGCTAGTGGCCCCGGCGGCACGAACACCGGGGAGCTGTTTTTT
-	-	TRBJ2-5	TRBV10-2	CASSASPEGIQETQYF	TGCGCCAGCAGTGCGTCCCCGGAGGGGATCCAAGAGACCCAGTACTTC
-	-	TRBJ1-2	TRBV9	CASSVTDGGQPGYTF	TGTGCCAGCAGCGTCACCGACGGGGGGCAGCCTGGCTACACCTTC
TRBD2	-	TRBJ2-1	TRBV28	CASSPSGEGRYNEQFF	TGTGCCAGCAGCCCTTCGGGGGAGGGTCGCTACAATGAGCAGTTCTTC
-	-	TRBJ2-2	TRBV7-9	CASSFGSGRRRTGELFF	TGTGCCAGCAGCTTCGGTTCCGGGAGAAGACGCACCGGGGAGCTGTTTTTT
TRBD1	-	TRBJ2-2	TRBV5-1	CASSWTGAFTGELFF	TGCGCCAGCAGCTGGACAGGGGCCTTCACCGGGGAGCTGTTTTTT